This T cell receptor beta chain derives from a study of OX40 agonist ivuxolimab in advanced cancers. Overall study context: The dose-escalation group included hepatocellular carcinoma, melanoma, renal cell carcinoma and head and neck cancer.

Trimming took 3 bases from V and 2 from J, leaving 11 bases between them. The CDR3 is made up of 15 amino acids. Germline lookup yields CDR1 LGHNA and CDR2 YNFKEQ. Produced via immunoSEQ multiplex PCR; TCRdb's table is partial and in-frame only. The data hold roughly 100,000 clones, with 90% to 96% observed a single time. The chain joins TRBV4-2 to TRBJ2-1; possibly TRBD1 for D (5 bases). The starting material was CD4+ or CD8+ T cells sorted from blood, obtained in a trial of the OX40 agonist ivuxolimab. The receptor was isolated from an adult with an advanced solid tumor such as melanoma, head and neck, liver or kidney cancer. CDR3: CASSQTDTTYNEQFF. The CDR3 DNA is TGTGCCAGCAGCCAGACAGATACAACCTACAATGAGCAGTTCTTC.